This T cell receptor (beta chain) was sequenced in a study of blood T cells in healthy people across ages. Sample-barcoded 5' priming and a J-beta primer mix drove a second PCR of roughly 7 to 11 cycles. Using its own MiXCR run on the 5' RACE reads, TCRdb lists one record per CDR3 protein. Among approximately 680,000 distinct CDR3 sequences listed, about 30% were seen once. This CDR3 spans 12 amino acids. Germline loops: CDR1 GTSNPN, CDR2 SVGIG (reference sequence). Unmatched junction bases numbered 3, after V lost 3 bases and J lost 5 bases. The chain has TRBV30 and TRBJ2-7; TRBD1 aligns across 8 bases. Sequences were obtained from blood. The sequence came from an elderly woman in good health. This CDR3 is CAWSRGPHEQYF. CDR3 DNA sequence: TGTGCCTGGAGCAGGGGGCCCCACGAGCAGTACTTC.